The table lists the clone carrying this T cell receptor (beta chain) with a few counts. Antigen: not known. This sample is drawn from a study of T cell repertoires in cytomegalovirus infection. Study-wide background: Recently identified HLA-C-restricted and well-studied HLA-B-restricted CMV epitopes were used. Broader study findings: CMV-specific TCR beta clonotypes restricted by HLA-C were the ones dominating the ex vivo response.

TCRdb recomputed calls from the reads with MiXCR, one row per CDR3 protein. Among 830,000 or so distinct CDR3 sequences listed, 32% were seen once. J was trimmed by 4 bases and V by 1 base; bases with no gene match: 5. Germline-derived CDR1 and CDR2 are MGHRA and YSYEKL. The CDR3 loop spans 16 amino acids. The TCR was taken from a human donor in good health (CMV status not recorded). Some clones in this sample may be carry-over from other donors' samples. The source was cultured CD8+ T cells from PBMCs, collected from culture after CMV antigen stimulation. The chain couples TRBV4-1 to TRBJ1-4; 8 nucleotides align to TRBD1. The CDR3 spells CASSQGTGQVNEKLFF. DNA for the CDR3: TGCGCCAGCAGCCAAGGAACGGGACAGGTTAATGAAAAACTGTTTTTT.